The clone carrying this T cell receptor (beta chain) was observed at least ten times. As yet, its antigen is unknown. The data were obtained in a study of Graves' ophthalmopathy and Graves' hyperthyroidism. Study background: Peripheral blood was gathered at the point of initial diagnosis, before any treatment started.

The V gene's germline CDR1 is SGHTA and CDR2 FQGNSA. This CDR3 has 15 residues. Trimming left V 3 bases short and J 1 base short, with 13 bases between. CDR3 regions of TCR beta were amplified from RNA transcripts. HTBI primers primed a first-round RT-PCR, and a second-round multiplex PCR followed. TCRdb reprocessed the multiplex PCR reads with MiXCR, giving one entry per CDR3 protein. The sample contains under 800,000 distinct CDR3 sequences, 22% of which appear only once. Study results and caveats: Blood also held most thyroid clonotypes expanded above 0.001 frequency.

Over 18 months of follow-up, stable hyperthyroidism required that no ophthalmopathy appear. Clinicians diagnosed using symptoms, serum thyroxine, TRAb, thyroid ultrasound and orbital computed tomography. The source of this sequence is a woman younger than 30 with stable Graves' hyperthyroidism. Some clones in this sample may be carry-over from other donors' samples. Sequencing was carried out using peripheral blood. This chain connects TRBV7-2 to TRBJ2-7, with D tentatively TRBD1 (7 bases). The CDR3 region has the DNA TGTGCCAGCAGCTTCAGGGCGGGACAGTCCTACGAGCAGTACTTC. It yields the protein CASSFRAGQSYEQYF.